The rows below give T cell receptor beta chains drawn from one sample of a study of identical twins. TCRdb re-analysed the 5' RACE reads in MiXCR, keeping a single row per CDR3 protein. Of some 600,000 distinct CDR3 sequences in the sample, roughly 7.2% were seen once. These data were likewise used in another study, on yellow fever vaccine responses in identical twins.

Sequencing was performed on PBMCs. The receptors here all came from a woman aged 18-29 years in good health. The CDR3 runs from the conserved cysteine through the conserved F or W. A D gene is named only where the DNA matches it firmly. Size is omitted from some rows. Given values are once, few, many or a class for expanded clones.

d_call: -
clone_size: many
j_call: TRBJ2-1
v_call: TRBV5-1
cdr3_aa: CASGTGQSYNEQFF
cdr3_nt: TGCGCCAGCGGGACTGGGCAATCCTACAATGAGCAGTTCTTC

d_call: -
clone_size: many
j_call: TRBJ2-2
v_call: TRBV6-5
cdr3_aa: CASSYSSTGELFF
cdr3_nt: TGTGCCAGCAGTTACTCGAGTACCGGGGAGCTGTTTTTT

d_call: -
clone_size: many
j_call: TRBJ2-1
v_call: TRBV4-1
cdr3_aa: CASSLFSWTVDEQFF
cdr3_nt: TGCGCCAGCAGCCTGTTCAGTTGGACAGTTGATGAGCAGTTCTTC

d_call: TRBD2
clone_size: -
j_call: TRBJ2-5
v_call: TRBV5-1
cdr3_aa: CASSLAGLAGARETQYF
cdr3_nt: TGCGCCAGCAGCTTGGCTGGACTAGCGGGAGCACGAGAGACCCAGTACTTC

d_call: -
clone_size: few
j_call: TRBJ2-1
v_call: TRBV7-9
cdr3_aa: CASSLDVRGKSNEQFF
cdr3_nt: TGTGCCAGCAGCTTAGACGTACGGGGAAAGAGCAATGAGCAGTTCTTC

d_call: TRBD2
clone_size: -
j_call: TRBJ2-2
v_call: TRBV11-1
cdr3_aa: CASSLLPGTSGGRYLTGELFF
cdr3_nt: TGTGCCAGCAGCTTGCTCCCCGGGACTAGCGGGGGTCGCTATCTTACCGGGGAGCTGTTTTTT

d_call: -
clone_size: few
j_call: TRBJ2-2
v_call: TRBV12-3/TRBV12-4
cdr3_aa: CASRKGQGRTGELFF
cdr3_nt: TGTGCCAGCAGAAAGGGGCAGGGGAGGACCGGGGAGCTGTTTTTT

d_call: -
clone_size: few
j_call: TRBJ1-6
v_call: TRBV11-3
cdr3_aa: CASSFVGENSPLHF
cdr3_nt: TGTGCCAGCAGCTTTGTCGGGGAAAATTCACCCCTCCACTTT

d_call: -
clone_size: many
j_call: TRBJ2-4
v_call: TRBV12-3/TRBV12-4
cdr3_aa: CASRLSQGAKNIQYF
cdr3_nt: TGTGCCAGCAGACTCTCCCAGGGGGCCAAAAACATTCAGTACTTC

d_call: TRBD1
clone_size: many
j_call: TRBJ1-2
v_call: TRBV5-1
cdr3_aa: CASSPGQGCGYTF
cdr3_nt: TGCGCCAGCAGCCCAGGACAGGGCTGTGGCTACACCTTC